This entry lists 18 T cell receptor beta chains sequenced from one sample in a study of blood T cell repertoires in COVID-19. Sequencing was performed with immunoSEQ multiplex PCR; in TCRdb, only in-frame clones are kept and a portion is missing. This sample has about 63,000 clones, with about 83% found just once. Input material: peripheral blood. The receptors originated from a human donor in a cohort sampled during active COVID-19.

The CDR3 protein is CASSRDSGTEAFF. CDR3 nucleotide sequence: TGTGCCAGCAGCCGGGACAGCGGGACTGAAGCTTTCTTT. The V and J genes are TRBV2 and TRBJ1-1; 7 bases line up with TRBD1. V gave up 6 bases and J gave up 5 bases; unmatched junction bases: 6. Looked up from germline, CDR1 is SNHLY and CDR2 is FYNNEI. This CDR3 has 13 residues.

The chain recombines TRBV18 with TRBJ2-3; D unresolved. CDR3 length: 15 amino acids. V dropped 0 bases and J dropped 6 bases, with 13 bases sitting between them. CDR1 and CDR2 from the germline V gene are KGHSH and LQKENI. For the CDR3, the DNA is TGTGCCAGCTCACCACCGGGCCGGTTTGGGGATACGCAGTATTTT. This encodes CASSPPGRFGDTQYF.

The chain employs TRBV11-2 and TRBJ2-7, with D hard to call. CDR3 length: 11 amino acids. The V end lost 5 bases, the J end lost 4 bases, and 6 bases lay between the germline ends. Per germline, CDR1 SGHAT and CDR2 FQNNGV. The CDR3 spells CASSHRYEQYF. CDR3 sequence (DNA): TGTGCCAGCAGCCATCGGTACGAGCAGTACTTC.

This chain joins TRBV7-6 and TRBJ2-3, with 9 positions matching TRBD2. V dropped 2 bases and J dropped 0; count of bases not matched to a gene: 12. The CDR3 has 19 residues. The germline gives CDR1 SGHVS, CDR2 FNYEAQ. CDR3 DNA sequence: TGTGCCAGCAGCTTAAACCCTAAACTAGCGGGTACAAGCACAGATACGCAGTATTTT. Protein product: CASSLNPKLAGTSTDTQYF.

This rearrangement joins TRBV5-1 to TRBJ2-2, with 7 bases aligning to TRBD1. The CDR3 extends over 15 amino acids. V gave up 0 bases and J gave up 3 bases; unmatched junction bases: 2. Per the germline V gene, CDR1 is SGHRS and CDR2 is YFSETQ. The chain's CDR3 is CASSLGDSYTGELFF. As DNA, the CDR3 is TGCGCCAGCAGCTTGGGGGACAGCTACACCGGGGAGCTGTTTTTT. The full variable domain, rest sourced from reference TRBV5-1 and TRBJ2-2, is KAGVTQTPRYLIKTRGQQVTLSCSPISGHRSVSWYQQTPGQGLQFLFEYFSETQRNKGNFPGRFSGRQFSNSRSEMNVSTLELGDSALYLCASSLGDSYTGELFFGEGSRLTVL.

The rearrangement uses TRBV29-1 and TRBJ2-1, with TRBD2 matching 11 bases. The V gene's germline CDR1 is SQVTM and CDR2 ANQGSEA. This CDR3 spans 16 amino acids. Losses at the gene ends were 6 bases for V and 1 base for J; bases not matched to a gene: 8. The CDR3, as DNA: TGCAGCGTGGGGACTAGCGGCCAACTATCCTACAATGAGCAGTTCTTC. It encodes CSVGTSGQLSYNEQFF.

This chain uses TRBV25-1 with TRBJ2-2; TRBD2 matches 10 bases. The J segment lost 7 bases and the V segment lost 6 bases, leaving 5 bases of the junction unmatched. In germline, CDR1 is MGHDK, CDR2 SYGVNS. The CDR3 spans 14 residues. The CDR3 DNA reads TGTGCCAGCAGGGTAGCGGGAGGTGTCGGGGAGCTGTTTTTT. This sequence encodes CASRVAGGVGELFF.

The chain has TRBV11-2 and TRBJ2-1, with D perhaps matching TRBD2 (6 bases). V was cut by 0 bases and J by 2 bases, with 11 bases left in between. The V gene's germline CDR1 is SGHAT and CDR2 FQNNGV. This CDR3 has 16 residues. The CDR3 region is CASSLEWREPYNEQFF. CDR3 nucleotide sequence: TGTGCCAGCAGCTTAGAATGGCGGGAACCCTACAATGAGCAGTTCTTC. The whole variable domain, filled in from reference TRBV11-2 and TRBJ2-1, reads EAGVAQSPRYKIIEKRQSVAFWCNPISGHATLYWYQQILGQGPKLLIQFQNNGVVDDSQLPKDRFSAERLKGVDSTLKIQPAKLEDSAVYLCASSLEWREPYNEQFFGPGTRLTVL.

This chain joins TRBV20-1 and TRBJ2-1; no firm D call. V lost 3 bases, J lost 4 bases, and 4 bases lay in between. From germline, CDR1 is DFQATT and CDR2 SNEGSKA (reference sequence). This CDR3 comprises 11 residues. The chain's CDR3 is CSARLYNEQFF. CDR3 DNA: TGCAGTGCTAGGCTATACAATGAGCAGTTCTTC.

This clone was detected only a few times. The chain recombines TRBV2 with TRBJ1-6; D gene uncertain. Germline values: CDR1 SNHLY, CDR2 FYNNEI. The CDR3 runs to 15 residues. V lost 6 bases and J lost 8, with 17 bases in between. The CDR3 sequence is CASRRGYFRDSPLHF. The DNA for the CDR3 is TGTGCCAGCAGGCGGGGTTACTTTAGGGATTCACCCCTCCACTTT.

The chain couples TRBV5-1 to TRBJ1-2; D is uncertain. Trimming took 0 bases from V and 5 from J, leaving 5 bases between them. Germline CDR1 SGHRS, CDR2 YFSETQ. The CDR3 sequence is 12 residues long. The CDR3 region has the DNA TGCGCCAGCAGCTTGGCCGGGTATGGCTACACCTTC. It encodes CASSLAGYGYTF.

The V call is TRBV5-1, the J call TRBJ2-5; 10 bases fit TRBD1. Germline V CDR1 and CDR2: SGHRS, YFSETQ. J was trimmed by 5 bases and V by 0 bases; bases with no gene match: 1. The CDR3 totals 14 residues. CDR3 residues: CASSLAGQGETQYF. The CDR3 bases are TGCGCCAGCAGCTTGGCGGGACAGGGGGAGACCCAGTACTTC.

V usage is TRBV12-3 or TRBV12-4 and J usage is TRBJ1-1, with 9 bases that match TRBD1. The CDR3 is 13 amino acids. The V segment lost 5 bases and the J segment 10 bases; nucleotides outside the gene matches: 8. In nucleotides, the CDR3 is TGTGCCAGCAGTCCTACAGGGGGCATAGGAGCTTTCTTT. Protein product: CASSPTGGIGAFF.

The rearrangement uses TRBV30 and TRBJ1-5; D call uncertain. CDR1 is GTSNPN, CDR2 SVGIG, per germline (reference sequence). Trimming took off 5 bases at V and 5 bases at J, with 10 bases between the two ends. The CDR3 loop spans 12 amino acids. The chain's CDR3 is CAWGAGHQPQHF. The CDR3 DNA reads TGTGCCTGGGGCGCGGGTCATCAGCCCCAGCATTTT.

This clone appeared once. The V gene is TRBV5-4, the J gene TRBJ1-2; maybe TRBD1 (5 bases). The length of the CDR3 is 14 residues. Trimming stripped 0 bases from V and 4 bases from J, with 10 bases between. The germline V gene encodes CDR1 SGHNT and CDR2 YYREEE (reference sequence). The CDR3 DNA reads TGTGCCAGCAGCTTGGTCAGGGCGCCCTATGGCTACACCTTC. This sequence encodes CASSLVRAPYGYTF.

This chain connects TRBV7-9 to TRBJ2-7; D remains unclear. Trimming pared 6 bases from V and 7 bases from J, leaving 10 bases between. The CDR3 consists of 11 residues. CDR1 is SEHNR and CDR2 is FQNEAQ in the germline V gene (reference sequence). CDR3 DNA: TGTGCCAGCAGTCACGAGAGGGAGCAGTACTTC. Protein: CASSHEREQYF.

This chain joins TRBV5-1 and TRBJ1-4; no reliable D call. The CDR3 runs to 15 residues. Germline CDR1 is SGHRS and CDR2 is YFSETQ. V lost 0 bases, J lost 8 bases, and 14 bases lay in between. CDR3 region: CASSLGAVGGEKLFF. The CDR3, as DNA: TGCGCCAGCAGCTTGGGAGCTGTAGGCGGAGAAAAACTGTTTTTT.

The V call is TRBV6-5, the J call TRBJ1-1; D ambiguous. The CDR3 consists of 14 residues. V lost 6 bases and J lost 4, with 15 bases in between. CDR1 is MNHEY, CDR2 SVGAGI, per germline. CDR3 protein: CASRDMAGSTEAFF. The CDR3 DNA is TGTGCCAGCAGAGATATGGCGGGGTCCACTGAAGCTTTCTTT.